The 24 T cell receptor beta chains below were found in one sample sequenced in a study of blood T cell repertoires in COVID-19. TCRdb's copy holds only in-frame clones and misses some; the assay was immunoSEQ multiplex PCR. Of under 100,000 clones in the sample, 82% were seen once. The specimen was peripheral blood. All receptors derive from a man between 60 and 75 years old with acute or convalescent COVID-19.

This clone was counted a few times. The chain employs TRBV7-8 and TRBJ2-2; D gene uncertain. The V and J ends lost 5 bases and 3 bases respectively, with 13 bases between them. CDR1 and CDR2 from the germline V gene are SGHVS and FQNEAQ. The CDR3 runs to 15 residues. DNA for the CDR3: TGTGCCAGCAGCCGAGACGTAGCCTACACCGGGGAGCTGTTTTTT. Protein: CASSRDVAYTGELFF.

V gene TRBV7-9 combines with J gene TRBJ2-1, with 9 bases aligning to TRBD1. Germline CDR1 SEHNR, CDR2 FQNEAQ (reference sequence). CDR3 size: 15 residues. With V trimmed by 5 bases and J by 6 bases, 8 bases remained unmatched. CDR3 nucleotide sequence: TGTGCCAGCAGCCCCGGACAGGGGAGGGCCAATGAGCAGTTCTTC. It codes for CASSPGQGRANEQFF.

This clone was counted only a few times. The chain has TRBV6-5 and TRBJ1-2; TRBD1 matches at 8 bases. Trimming removed 6 bases from V and 1 base from J; junction bases left unmatched: 7. This CDR3 contains 15 residues. Germline lookup yields CDR1 MNHEY and CDR2 SVGAGI. DNA for the CDR3: TGTGCCAGCAGCACCGGGACAGGACGTAACTATGGCTACACCTTC. Translating it yields CASSTGTGRNYGYTF.

The gene calls are TRBV7-9 and TRBJ2-7, with a weak D call TRBD1 (6 bases). In germline, CDR1 is SEHNR, CDR2 FQNEAQ (reference sequence). The CDR3 sequence is 12 residues long. The ends were cut back, 5 bases at V and 3 bases at J, with 8 bases in the middle. The CDR3 region has the DNA TGTGCCAGCAGCCGACAGGACTACGAGCAGTACTTC. Protein sequence: CASSRQDYEQYF.

This clone was counted a single time. The V gene is TRBV19, the J gene TRBJ1-1, with TRBD1 identical over 10 bases. V lost 7 bases, J lost 0 bases, and 8 bases stayed unmatched. The CDR3 consists of 16 residues. Per the germline V gene, CDR1 is LNHDA and CDR2 is SQIVND (reference sequence). The DNA of the CDR3 is TGTGCCAGTACTGGGACAGGGGTCCCTTTGAACACTGAAGCTTTCTTT. Translated, it gives CASTGTGVPLNTEAFF.

The chain links TRBV7-2 to TRBJ1-2, with a tentative D call TRBD1 (5 bases). With 1 base removed from V and 6 bases from J, the gap between germline ends came to 12 bases. The CDR3 runs to 14 residues. Germline CDR1 is SGHTA and CDR2 is FQGNSA. Written as DNA, the CDR3 is TGTGCCAGCAGCTTAGGGTTAGCGGGGGATGGCTACACCTTC. Translation: CASSLGLAGDGYTF.

This clone has just a few counts. This chain's CDR3 is CASSSGLRSGNEQFF. Written as DNA, the CDR3 is TGTGCCAGCAGTTCCGGTTTGCGGTCGGGCAATGAGCAGTTCTTC. The chain uses TRBV5-8 and TRBJ2-1; D call uncertain. V was pared by 5 bases and J by 6 bases, with 18 bases between. This CDR3 comprises 15 residues. CDR1 is SGHTS and CDR2 is YDEGEE in the germline V gene.

The chain is built from TRBV5-1 and TRBJ2-7; D might be TRBD1 (6 bases). Germline loops: CDR1 SGHRS, CDR2 YFSETQ. With 4 bases removed from V and 3 bases from J, the gap between germline ends came to 17 bases. The CDR3 extends over 15 amino acids. The CDR3 reads CASSVRTGKSYEQYF. CDR3 nucleotide sequence: TGCGCCAGCAGCGTTAGAACAGGGAAAAGCTACGAGCAGTACTTC.

The chain has TRBV2 and TRBJ2-2; the D gene is possibly TRBD2 (6 bases). V was trimmed by 7 bases and J by 5 bases, leaving 17 bases between them. CDR1 is SNHLY and CDR2 is FYNNEI in the germline V gene. The CDR3 extends over 15 amino acids. CDR3 DNA: TGTGCCAGCATCGCCCGGGAGCCCCGTACCGGGGAGCTGTTTTTT. Protein: CASIAREPRTGELFF.

This clone was recorded only once. V and J are TRBV3-1 (or the pseudogene TRBV3-2) and TRBJ2-3; possible D gene TRBD2, 6 bases. The CDR3 extends over 16 amino acids. Trimming left V 1 base short and J 0 bases short, with 11 bases between. The V gene's germline CDR1 is LGHDT and CDR2 YNNKEL (reference sequence). The DNA of the CDR3 is TGTGCCAGCAGCCAAGCTCTAGCGCATAGCACAGATACGCAGTATTTT. Residues: CASSQALAHSTDTQYF.

This chain links TRBV2 with TRBJ1-5; 10 nucleotides agree with TRBD1. Germline CDR1 is SNHLY and CDR2 is FYNNEI. V lost 7 bases and J lost 7; bases outside the gene matches: 4. The CDR3 has 13 amino acids. Written as DNA, the CDR3 is TGTGCCAGCACGACAGGGGGCGGCCAGCCCCAGCATTTT. It codes for CASTTGGGQPQHF.

This clone appeared a single time. The rearrangement links TRBV19 to TRBJ2-2; TRBD1 is a possible D gene (7 bases). The CDR3 consists of 14 residues. The germline V and J ends were trimmed by 7 bases and 9 bases, with 18 bases remaining between them. Germline V CDR1 and CDR2: LNHDA, SQIVND (reference sequence). The CDR3 spells CASTRGGGLWELFF. The DNA of the CDR3 is TGTGCCAGTACTCGAGGAGGGGGCCTTTGGGAGCTGTTTTTT.

The chain links TRBV3-1 (or the pseudogene TRBV3-2) to TRBJ2-2, with 8 bases fitting TRBD2. Germline CDR1 reads LGHDT; CDR2 reads YNNKEL (reference sequence). This CDR3 is built from 16 residues. The ends lost 5 bases at V and 4 bases at J; junction bases unmatched: 9. This chain's CDR3 is CASSSPSGQGTGELFF. The CDR3 DNA sequence: TGTGCCAGCAGCTCCCCTAGCGGGCAAGGCACCGGGGAGCTGTTTTTT.

The gene calls are TRBV18 and TRBJ2-7; 11 bases map to TRBD2. V lost 2 bases to trimming and J lost 4 bases; unmatched junction nucleotides: 4. Germline loops: CDR1 KGHSH, CDR2 LQKENI. The CDR3 totals 15 residues. CDR3 sequence: CASSPLGTSGYEQYF. DNA of the CDR3: TGTGCCAGCTCACCATTGGGGACTAGCGGATACGAGCAGTACTTC.

The CDR3 spells CASTKTRDRAVSGANVLTF. CDR3 in DNA: TGTGCCAGTACCAAAACTCGGGACAGGGCTGTCTCTGGGGCCAACGTCCTGACTTTC. The gene calls are TRBV19 and TRBJ2-6, with 9 bases lining up with TRBD1. V trimming: 7 bases; J trimming: 0 bases; junction bases outside the gene matches: 13. Germline CDR1 LNHDA, CDR2 SQIVND (reference sequence). The CDR3 spans 19 residues.

V and J are TRBV12-3 or TRBV12-4 and TRBJ1-2; weak D call: TRBD1 (6 bases). V lost 7 bases to trimming and J lost 7 bases, with 13 bases between them. CDR3 length: 12 residues. The CDR3 DNA reads TGTGCCAGCATAAGGGACACCGTTGGCTACACCTTC. The encoded protein is CASIRDTVGYTF.

The genes are TRBV5-4 and TRBJ1-1; 7 bases line up with TRBD1. The CDR3 totals 16 residues. The V segment lost 4 bases and the J segment 8 bases; nucleotides outside the gene matches: 17. Per germline, CDR1 SGHNT and CDR2 YYREEE (reference sequence). CDR3 nucleotides: TGTGCCAGCAGCCAACATCCGGGCTATGAGGGGGCGGAAGCTTTCTTT. This sequence encodes CASSQHPGYEGAEAFF.

CDR3 residues: CASSQDWQGFTEAFF. For the CDR3, the DNA is TGCGCCAGCAGCCAAGATTGGCAGGGGTTCACTGAAGCTTTCTTT. The chain combines TRBV4-1 with TRBJ1-1, with a tentative D call TRBD1 (6 bases). Trimming removed 0 bases at V and 4 bases at J, with 12 bases between. The germline CDR1 and CDR2 sequences are MGHRA and YSYEKL. This CDR3 is 15 amino acids long.

The chain employs TRBV2 and TRBJ2-3, with 14 bases lining up with TRBD2. With V trimmed by 10 bases and J by 2 bases, 5 bases remained unmatched. CDR1 and CDR2 from the germline V gene are SNHLY and FYNNEI. The CDR3 length is 15 residues. CDR3 sequence: CATGLAGGYTDTQYF. The CDR3 DNA reads TGTGCCACCGGACTAGCGGGGGGATACACAGATACGCAGTATTTT.

This clone was detected a few times. The J gene is TRBJ1-4, the V gene TRBV5-1; tentatively, D is TRBD1 (5 bases). Germline V gene data show CDR1 as SGHRS and CDR2 as YFSETQ. CDR3 length: 14 amino acids. The germline V and J ends were trimmed by 2 bases and 5 bases, with 10 bases remaining between them. The DNA of the CDR3 is TGCGCCAGCAGCTTACGGGGGATCAATGAAAAACTGTTTTTT. Protein product: CASSLRGINEKLFF.

This chain uses TRBV30 with TRBJ1-5; a possible D gene is TRBD1 (5 bases). Trimming removed 7 bases from V and 4 bases from J, with 11 bases in between. CDR1 is GTSNPN, CDR2 SVGIG, per germline (reference sequence). The CDR3 runs to 12 residues. The CDR3 DNA follows: TGTGCCTCCGGGGGGGGGAATCAGCCCCAGCATTTT. Translated: CASGGGNQPQHF.

The J gene is TRBJ1-1, the V gene TRBV3-1 (or the pseudogene TRBV3-2); 8 bases are a match to TRBD1. The germline gives CDR1 LGHDT, CDR2 YNNKEL (reference sequence). V shed 0 bases and J 5 bases; nucleotides not matched to a gene: 2. The CDR3 loop spans 14 amino acids. The CDR3 bases are TGTGCCAGCAGCCAAGATAACAGGGGGACTGAAGCTTTCTTT. Amino acids: CASSQDNRGTEAFF.

This clone was counted only a few times. V usage is TRBV7-6 and J usage is TRBJ2-5; 8 nucleotides align to TRBD2. There are 18 residues in the CDR3. CDR1 SGHVS and CDR2 FNYEAQ come from the germline V gene. The trim removed 4 bases at V and 2 bases at J, leaving 15 bases unmatched. CDR3 sequence reads: CASSYGLASHYWQETQYF. For the CDR3, the DNA is TGTGCCAGCAGCTACGGACTAGCATCCCACTATTGGCAAGAGACCCAGTACTTC.

The chain couples TRBV3-1 (or the pseudogene TRBV3-2) to TRBJ2-3; TRBD2 matches at 14 bases. Germline V gives CDR1 LGHDT, CDR2 YNNKEL (reference sequence). Trimming removed 3 bases from V and 2 bases from J; junction bases left unmatched: 4. There are 17 residues in the CDR3. As DNA, the CDR3 is TGTGCCAGCAGCCAGGGGACTAGCGGGGGATCCACAGATACGCAGTATTTT. This sequence encodes CASSQGTSGGSTDTQYF.